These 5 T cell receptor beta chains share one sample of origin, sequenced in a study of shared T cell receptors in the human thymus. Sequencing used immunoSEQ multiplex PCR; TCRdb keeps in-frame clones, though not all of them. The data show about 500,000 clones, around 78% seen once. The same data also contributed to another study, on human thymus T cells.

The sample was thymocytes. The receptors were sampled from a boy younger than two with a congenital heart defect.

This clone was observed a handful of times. As DNA, the CDR3 is TGCGCCAGCAAGGGAGGGGAGGGGTTCTCCTACGAGCAGTACTTC. Protein: CASKGGEGFSYEQYF. The rearrangement links TRBV5-1 to TRBJ2-7; 7 positions agree with TRBD2. The germline V gene has CDR1 SGHRS and CDR2 YFSETQ. The trim removed 6 bases at V and 0 bases at J, leaving 9 bases unmatched. The CDR3 consists of 15 residues.

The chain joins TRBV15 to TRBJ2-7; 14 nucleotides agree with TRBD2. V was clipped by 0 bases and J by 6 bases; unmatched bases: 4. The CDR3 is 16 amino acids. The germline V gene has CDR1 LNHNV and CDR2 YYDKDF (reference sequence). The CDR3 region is CATSRDLGTSGGEQYF. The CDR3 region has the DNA TGTGCCACCAGCAGAGATCTAGGGACTAGCGGGGGCGAGCAGTACTTC.

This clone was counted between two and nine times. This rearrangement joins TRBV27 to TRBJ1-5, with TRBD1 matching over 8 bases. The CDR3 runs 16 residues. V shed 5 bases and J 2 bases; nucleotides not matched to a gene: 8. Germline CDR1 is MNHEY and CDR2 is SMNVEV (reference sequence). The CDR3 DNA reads TGTGCCAGCAGTGCTATCGGGACAGGCGGCAATCAGCCCCAGCATTTT. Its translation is CASSAIGTGGNQPQHF.

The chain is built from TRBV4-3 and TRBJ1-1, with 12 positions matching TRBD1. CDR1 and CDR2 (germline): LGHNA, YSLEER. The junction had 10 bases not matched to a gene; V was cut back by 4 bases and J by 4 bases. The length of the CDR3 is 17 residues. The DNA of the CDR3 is TGCGCCAGCAGCCGTTGGGACAGGGGGCGAATCGGCACTGAAGCTTTCTTT. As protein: CASSRWDRGRIGTEAFF.

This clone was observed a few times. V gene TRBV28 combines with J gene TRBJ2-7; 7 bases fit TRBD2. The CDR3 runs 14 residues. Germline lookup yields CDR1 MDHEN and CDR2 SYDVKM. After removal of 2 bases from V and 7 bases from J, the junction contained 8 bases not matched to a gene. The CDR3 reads CASSLRRLAREQYF. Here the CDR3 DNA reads TGTGCCAGCAGTTTAAGGAGACTAGCTCGTGAGCAGTACTTC.